This T cell receptor (beta chain) was observed in a study of pediatric ulcerative colitis. About the study: Ulcerative colitis patients had pancolitis or left-sided colitis, with confirming histology. Study-wide results and caveats: Some T cells in rectal biopsies may come from blood, especially with overt colitis. Ulcerative colitis patients shared more blood-rectal clones than controls. Two rectal clonotypes were found only in ulcerative colitis patients, all of them.

The rectum was sampled with one to two pinch biopsies at colonoscopy. Per germline, CDR1 LNHDA and CDR2 SQIVND (reference sequence). The CDR3 length is 15 residues. V shed 9 bases and J 5 bases; nucleotides not matched to a gene: 7. Measured with immunoSEQ multiplex PCR; TCRdb has only the in-frame clones, and not every one. The repertoire holds some 25,000 clones, with over 55% as singletons. In its sample, this clone was seen a few times. What it binds is unknown. Sequencing input: gut tissue. The genes are TRBV19 and TRBJ2-2; 12 bases agree with TRBD2. This TCR was recovered from a boy aged 5-17 years with severe ulcerative colitis. In DNA form, the CDR3 reads TGTGCCAGCGGACTAGCGGGATGGCGTACCGGGGAGCTGTTTTTT. It yields the protein CASGLAGWRTGELFF.